This TCR beta chain was identified during a study of cytomegalovirus exposure and HLA in healthy donors. On this clone: Its target is not known.

Researchers ran the PCR with 60 Vbeta and 13 Jbeta primers. Measured with immunoSEQ multiplex PCR; TCRdb has only the in-frame clones, and not every one. The table has about 120,000 clones, nearly 80% seen once; the top ten hold around 3%. Germline V gives CDR1 SGHNT, CDR2 YENEEA. After removal of 4 bases from V and 6 bases from J, the junction contained 9 bases not matched to a gene. The CDR3 covers 15 residues. Study-level findings and limits: One variant, a missense change in DCLRE1C, was linked in a later analysis to TCR beta V- and J-gene trimming.

The chain uses TRBV11-3 and TRBJ2-1; 7 bases are shared with TRBD2. The clonotype comes from a woman in her 30s in good health and CMV-seropositive. Sequencing was carried out using PBMCs. The chain's CDR3 is CASSSETGGPNEQFF. CDR3 coding DNA: TGTGCCAGCAGCTCCGAAACGGGAGGACCCAATGAGCAGTTCTTC.